This TCR beta chain was captured in a study of shared clonotypes between healthy human individuals. Whole-study findings and limits: Some clonotypes were shared by all four sorted-subset donors, while others were not shared. The non-shared ones had lower generation probabilities than the shared ones.

About this clone itself: Its antigen is not known.

Recent acute infections and vaccinations were absent in the healthy HIV-negative adult donors. The study separated CD4+ cells into CD45RA+ naive and CD45RA-negative memory subsets. Assay used: immunoSEQ multiplex PCR; TCRdb lists only in-frame clones, some missing. The data show 740,000 or so clones, roughly 72% seen once. This CDR3 is built from 15 residues. V was pared by 4 bases and J by 5 bases, with 6 bases of the junction left unmatched. CDR1 SGDLS and CDR2 YYNGEE come from the germline V gene. The sequence was collected from a woman younger than 45 in good health. The V call is TRBV9, the J call TRBJ2-5; the match to TRBD1 covers 12 bases. The sequenced sample was memory CD4+ T cells sorted from blood. Subset noted: CD45RA-negative fraction. Here the CDR3 reads CASSRGTGGAETQYF. Written as DNA, the CDR3 is TGTGCCAGCAGCCGAGGGACAGGGGGCGCCGAGACCCAGTACTTC.